This T cell receptor beta chain is drawn from a study of blood T cell repertoires in COVID-19. At the level of the study: T cells, B-cell-depleted T cells, or PBMCs provided the cDNA or gDNA that served as material.

Method: immunoSEQ multiplex PCR; TCRdb's copy keeps in-frame clones and lacks some. The sample includes about 240,000 clones, approximately 83% of them seen just once. CDR3 length: 15 residues. V lost 7 bases to trimming and J lost 4 bases; unmatched junction nucleotides: 8. Germline lookup yields CDR1 MGHDK and CDR2 SYGVNS. This receptor was taken from a woman in her 40s with acute COVID-19. Sequences were obtained from PBMCs or T cells enriched from blood (not recorded which). The chain joins TRBV25-1 to TRBJ2-7; 12 nucleotides align to TRBD2. This CDR3 is CASTKGLAGLYEQYF. The CDR3, as DNA: TGTGCCAGCACCAAAGGACTAGCGGGGCTTTACGAGCAGTACTTC.